These 3 T cell receptor beta chains share one sample of origin, sequenced in a study of blood T cell repertoires in COVID-19. Data came from immunoSEQ multiplex PCR; TCRdb stores just in-frame clones and leaves some out. The sample lists 150,000 to 160,000 clones; 60% to 85% were seen once. Sequences were obtained from peripheral blood. Receptors were obtained from a man older than 75 with acute or convalescent COVID-19.

This sequence joins TRBV15 and TRBJ2-1, with D maybe TRBD2 (6 bases). Germline values: CDR1 LNHNV, CDR2 YYDKDF (reference sequence). The CDR3 contains 16 residues. V lost 0 bases and J 3 bases, leaving 12 bases between the germline ends. CDR3 amino acids: CATSRETGVGYNEQFF. CDR3 nucleotides: TGTGCCACCAGCAGAGAGACGGGGGTAGGCTACAATGAGCAGTTCTTC.

The V gene is TRBV20-1, the J gene TRBJ2-1; D unclear. V dropped 6 bases and J dropped 10 bases, with 13 bases sitting between them. CDR3 length equals 11 residues. Germline V lookup: CDR1 DFQATT, CDR2 SNEGSKA (reference sequence). The CDR3 spells CSASPFGEQFF. The CDR3 DNA reads as TGCAGTGCCAGCCCCTTCGGGGAGCAGTTCTTC.

V usage is TRBV25-1 and J usage is TRBJ2-3, with a possible D match to TRBD2 (6 bases). The germline V gene has CDR1 MGHDK and CDR2 SYGVNS. Trimming removed 4 bases from V and 2 bases from J, with 10 bases in between. The CDR3 length is 14 residues. The CDR3 DNA is TGTGCCAGCAGTGGGAGGGACTTCACAGATACGCAGTATTTT. It encodes CASSGRDFTDTQYF.